These T cell receptor beta chains were read from a single sample in a study of OX40 agonist ivuxolimab in advanced cancers. The table came from immunoSEQ multiplex PCR; TCRdb's copy has only in-frame clones and leaves some out. The repertoire holds about 82,000 clones, around 90% seen once, with roughly 0.6% in the top ten. The sequencing here drew on CD4+ or CD8+ T cells sorted from blood, taken in a trial of the OX40 agonist ivuxolimab. The receptors here all came from an adult with an advanced solid tumor such as melanoma, head and neck, liver or kidney cancer. The CDR3 runs from the conserved cysteine through the conserved F or W. D genes are given only for firm matches. Expanded clones get a size class; other rows say once, few or many, or leave the size out.

.	TRBJ1-4	once	TRBV18	CASSPIPEEKLFF	TGTGCCAGCTCACCAATCCCAGAGGAAAAACTGTTTTTT
TRBD2	TRBJ2-5	.	TRBV5-1	CASSFQSGGRETQYF	TGCGCCAGCAGCTTTCAAAGCGGGGGGCGGGAGACCCAGTACTTC
.	TRBJ2-2	.	TRBV18	CASSPKAASNTGELFF	TGTGCCAGCTCACCGAAGGCGGCCTCGAACACCGGGGAGCTGTTTTTT
.	TRBJ2-7	.	TRBV30	CAWSFGGYYEQYF	TGTGCCTGGAGTTTTGGGGGTTACTACGAGCAGTACTTC
.	TRBJ2-1	.	TRBV6-6	CASSYSLGGPSEQFF	TGTGCCAGCAGTTACTCGCTGGGGGGCCCTAGTGAGCAGTTCTTC
.	TRBJ1-6	.	TRBV19	CASSSRSVGGSPLHF	TGTGCCAGTAGCTCCAGGTCTGTGGGTGGTTCACCCCTCCACTTT
.	TRBJ2-2	.	TRBV19	CASTPDRSNTGELFF	TGTGCCAGTACCCCTGACAGATCGAACACCGGGGAGCTGTTTTTT
.	TRBJ2-2	once	TRBV7-7	CASSLTWNTGELFF	TGTGCTAGCAGCTTAACCTGGAACACCGGGGAGCTGTTTTTT
.	TRBJ2-7	few	TRBV18	CASSRDDSYEQYF	TGTGCCAGCTCCAGGGACGACTCCTACGAGCAGTACTTC
TRBD1	TRBJ1-2	.	TRBV20-1	CSAREGANTF	TGCAGTGCTAGGGAGGGGGCGAATACCTTC
.	TRBJ1-1	.	TRBV11-1	CASSQPPGTAFF	TGTGCCAGCAGCCAGCCGCCAGGGACGGCTTTCTTT
TRBD2	TRBJ2-3	.	TRBV30	CAWVSGDADTQYF	TGTGCCTGGGTGAGCGGGGACGCAGATACGCAGTATTTT
TRBD1	TRBJ2-3	.	TRBV7-3	CASSSTGLKTDTQYF	TGTGCCAGCAGCTCGACAGGGCTGAAGACAGATACGCAGTATTTT
.	TRBJ2-5	.	TRBV27	CASSSRSPLGAQETQYF	TGTGCCAGCAGTTCCCGCTCCCCGTTAGGAGCCCAAGAGACCCAGTACTTC
.	TRBJ2-3	.	TRBV11-1	CASSLREHLTTSTDTQYF	TGTGCCAGCAGCTTAAGGGAACACCTAACAACTAGCACAGATACGCAGTATTTT
TRBD1	TRBJ2-3	.	TRBV29-1	CSVGQGAADTQYF	TGCAGCGTCGGACAGGGGGCCGCAGATACGCAGTATTTT
TRBD1	TRBJ2-3	.	TRBV18	CASYTTGSPLNTQYF	TGTGCCAGCTACACGACAGGGTCCCCTCTTAATACGCAGTATTTT
TRBD2	TRBJ2-7	.	TRBV30	CAWGGLAGGIYEQYF	TGTGCCTGGGGGGGACTAGCGGGAGGGATCTACGAGCAGTACTTC
TRBD1	TRBJ2-2	.	TRBV12-5	CASGTGGADTGELFF	TGTGCTAGTGGCACAGGGGGCGCGGACACCGGGGAGCTGTTTTTT
TRBD1	TRBJ1-3	once	TRBV6-1	CASRGTVPGNTIYF	TGTGCCAGCAGGGGGACAGTCCCTGGAAACACCATATATTTT
.	TRBJ1-2	.	TRBV11-2	CASSLEDQGYTF	TGTGCCAGCAGCTTAGAAGACCAGGGCTACACCTTC
.	TRBJ2-5	.	TRBV7-3	CASSFLVLDLKTWGETQYF	TGTGCCAGCAGCTTTCTGGTCCTAGATCTCAAGACTTGGGGGGAGACCCAGTACTTC
.	TRBJ2-1	.	TRBV5-1	CASSPRPTENEQFF	TGCGCCAGCAGCCCCCGGCCGACCGAAAATGAGCAGTTCTTC
.	TRBJ2-7	.	TRBV5-1	CASSLNFAGAAREQYF	TGCGCCAGCAGCTTAAATTTCGCGGGGGCGGCGCGGGAGCAGTACTTC
.	TRBJ2-7	.	TRBV7-2	CASSPQTDGIKYF	TGTGCCAGCAGCCCGCAAACGGACGGTATAAAGTACTTC
.	TRBJ1-5	once	TRBV5-6	CASSLVGASNQPQHF	TGTGCCAGCAGTCTTGTGGGGGCGAGCAATCAGCCCCAGCATTTT
TRBD1	TRBJ2-2	.	TRBV2	CASSETGSPGELFF	TGTGCCAGCAGTGAGACAGGGTCCCCCGGGGAGCTGTTTTTT
.	TRBJ2-5	.	TRBV14	CASSSGAIETQYF	TGTGCCAGCAGCAGTGGGGCGATAGAGACCCAGTACTTC
.	TRBJ2-7	.	TRBV5-1	CASSLERGPYEQYF	TGCGCCAGCAGCTTGGAAAGGGGCCCTTACGAGCAGTACTTC
.	TRBJ1-5	.	TRBV10-2	CASRRYSNQPQHF	TGCGCCAGCCGGCGATATAGCAATCAGCCCCAGCATTTT
.	TRBJ1-1	.	TRBV19	CASIQRLEAFF	TGTGCCAGTATCCAACGCCTTGAAGCTTTCTTT
TRBD2	TRBJ2-3	once	TRBV4-1	CASSPSLGLANWTQYF	TGCGCCAGCAGCCCCTCCCTCGGACTAGCGAATTGGACGCAGTATTTT
.	TRBJ2-5	.	TRBV6-5	CASSSTTLQETQYF	TGTGCCAGCAGTAGCACGACCCTCCAAGAGACCCAGTACTTC
TRBD2	TRBJ2-5	.	TRBV7-3	CASSSRGGDQETQYF	TGTGCCAGCAGCTCCCGCGGGGGGGACCAAGAGACCCAGTACTTC
.	TRBJ2-5	.	TRBV6-6	CASSYSRSAQETQYF	TGTGCCAGCAGTTACTCGAGGAGTGCCCAAGAGACCCAGTACTTC
.	TRBJ1-4	.	TRBV4-1	CASSQASVNEKLFF	TGCGCCAGCAGCCAAGCCTCAGTTAATGAAAAACTGTTTTTT
.	TRBJ2-5	.	TRBV10-3	CAISSLRQVQETQYF	TGTGCCATCAGTTCCCTTCGACAGGTTCAAGAGACCCAGTACTTC
.	TRBJ1-1	.	TRBV5-6	CASSLGASREAFF	TGTGCCAGCAGCTTGGGGGCGAGCAGGGAAGCTTTCTTT